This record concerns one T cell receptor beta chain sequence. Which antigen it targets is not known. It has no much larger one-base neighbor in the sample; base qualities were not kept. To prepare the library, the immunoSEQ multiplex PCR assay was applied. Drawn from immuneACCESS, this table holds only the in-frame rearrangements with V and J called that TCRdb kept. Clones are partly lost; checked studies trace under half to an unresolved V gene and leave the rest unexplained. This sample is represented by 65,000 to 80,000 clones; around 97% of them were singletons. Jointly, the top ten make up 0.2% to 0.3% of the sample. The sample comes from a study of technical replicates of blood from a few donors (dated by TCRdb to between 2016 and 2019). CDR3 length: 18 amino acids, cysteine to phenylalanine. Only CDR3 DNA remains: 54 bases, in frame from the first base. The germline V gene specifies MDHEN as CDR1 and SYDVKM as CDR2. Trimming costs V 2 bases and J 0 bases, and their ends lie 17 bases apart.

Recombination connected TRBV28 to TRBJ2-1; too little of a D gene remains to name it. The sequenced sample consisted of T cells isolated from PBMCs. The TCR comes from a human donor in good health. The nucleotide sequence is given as TGTGCCAGCAGTTTACCTAGAGGCGCGCTAAGCTCCTACAATGAGCAGTTCTTC. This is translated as CASSLPRGALSSYNEQFF.